This T cell receptor (beta chain) is drawn from a study of blood T cell repertoires in COVID-19. Study-level information: Donors in the United States, Italy and Spain gave samples during acute or convalescent COVID-19. Sample material is recorded as cDNA or gDNA derived from T cells, B-cell-depleted T cells, or PBMCs.

Trimming took 3 bases from V and 1 from J, leaving 6 bases between them. The CDR3 is 12 residues long. Germline V gene data show CDR1 as DFQATT and CDR2 as SNEGSKA (reference sequence). Clones were sequenced by immunoSEQ multiplex PCR, and TCRdb holds only the in-frame ones, with some missing. The sample holds under 150,000 clones, 65% to 80% seen once. The receptor comes from an elderly man with acute or convalescent COVID-19. The chain employs TRBV20-1 and TRBJ1-2; D gene ambiguous. Material for sequencing was peripheral blood. The CDR3 reads CSASGSNYGYTF. The DNA for the CDR3 is TGCAGTGCTAGTGGTAGTAACTATGGCTACACCTTC.